The 20 T cell receptor beta chains presented below share a single source sample, sequenced in a study of blood T cells in healthy people across ages. Next came a second PCR, run for about 6 to 12 cycles, which used a sample-barcoded 5' primer along with a J-beta primer mix. TCRdb called the 5' RACE reads again in MiXCR, with one record for every CDR3 protein. The table shows some 790,000 distinct CDR3 sequences, with around 30% occurring only once. The sample taken for sequencing was blood. The receptors derive from a woman aged 80 or over in good health.

This clonotype occurred many times. The DNA of the CDR3 is TGTGCCAGCAGCTTAGATGGGGCGAGTGGCTACACCTTC. Amino acid sequence: CASSLDGASGYTF. The chain is built from TRBV7-2 and TRBJ1-2; a possible D gene is TRBD1 (5 bases). Trimming removed 1 base at V and 7 bases at J, with 10 bases between. The CDR3 has 13 residues. Per germline, CDR1 SGHTA and CDR2 FQGNSA.

This clonotype showed up many times. V usage is TRBV6-5 and J usage is TRBJ1-2; D is uncertain. Germline lookup yields CDR1 MNHEY and CDR2 SVGAGI. This CDR3 spans 16 amino acids. Trimming shortened V by 2 bases and J by 1 base, and 14 bases separated the two germline ends. Written as DNA, the CDR3 is TGTGCCAGCAGTTACGGTCCTCGGGGTTTTAACTATGGCTACACCTTC. Residues: CASSYGPRGFNYGYTF.

This clonotype occurred a few times. This chain joins TRBV2 and TRBJ2-5, with D perhaps matching TRBD1 or TRBD2 (5 bases each). Germline V gene data show CDR1 as SNHLY and CDR2 as FYNNEI. Trimming removed 4 bases from V and 4 bases from J, with 10 bases in between. The CDR3 contains 13 residues. CDR3 nucleotides: TGTGCCAGCAGTGTGCAGGGAGTAGAGACCCAGTACTTC. This gives the protein CASSVQGVETQYF. The full variable domain, with the rest looked up from reference TRBV2 and TRBJ2-5, is EPEVTQTPSHQVTQMGQEVILRCVPISNHLYFYWYRQILGQKVEFLVSFYNNEISEKSEIFDDQFSVERPDGSNFTLKIRSTKLEDSAMYFCASSVQGVETQYFGPGTRLLVL.

This clonotype showed up many times. V is TRBV2 and J is TRBJ2-3, with a possible D match to TRBD2 (5 bases). The germline gives CDR1 SNHLY, CDR2 FYNNEI. This CDR3 has 13 amino acids. V lost 6 bases and J lost 2, with 9 bases in between. CDR3 amino acids: CASRADFTDTQYF. The CDR3 DNA reads as TGTGCCAGCAGAGCGGACTTCACAGATACGCAGTATTTT.

This clonotype was seen many times. V is TRBV11-2 and J is TRBJ1-1, with 7 bases aligning to TRBD1. V shed 6 bases, J shed 4 bases, and the junction held 14 bases outside the gene matches. CDR3 size: 16 residues. Germline V gene sequence: CDR1 SGHAT, CDR2 FQNNGV. CDR3: CASRGGRGVPRTEAFF. The CDR3 DNA reads as TGTGCCAGCAGAGGCGGCAGGGGGGTTCCTCGCACTGAAGCTTTCTTT.

As regards this clonotype: This may be a read error: a much more frequent sequence differs by one nucleotide. This chain links TRBV28 with TRBJ2-3; no clear D gene. CDR3 length equals 14 residues. Germline CDR1 is MDHEN and CDR2 is SYDVKM. Deletions cut 1 base from V and 9 bases from J, with 14 bases between. The CDR3 reads CASSLSLVGKTQYF. The CDR3 bases are TGTGCCAGCAGTTTATCCTTGGTAGGGAAGACGCAGTATTTT. The whole variable domain, remainder taken from reference TRBV28 and TRBJ2-3, is DVKVTQSSRYLVKRTGEKVFLECVQDMDHENMFWYRQDPGLGLRLIYFSYDVKMKEKGDIPEGYSVSREKKERFSLILESASTNQTSMYLCASSLSLVGKTQYFGPGTRLTVL.

A note on this clonotype: This may be a read error: a much more frequent sequence differs by one nucleotide. The rearrangement joins TRBV12-3 or TRBV12-4 to TRBJ2-1; possibly TRBD1 for D (6 bases). V gave up 10 bases and J gave up 7 bases, with 17 bases separating them. This CDR3 has 13 residues. CDR3 bases: TGTGCCAACAGCGTACAGGGTGCGAATGAGCAGTTCTTC. Residues: CANSVQGANEQFF.

This clonotype came up a few times. The V and J genes are TRBV6-2 or TRBV6-3 and TRBJ1-1; D gene uncertain. V dropped 3 bases and J dropped 5 bases, with 19 bases sitting between them. The length of the CDR3 is 16 residues. Looked up from germline, CDR1 is MNHEY and CDR2 is SVGEGT. The CDR3: CASSYWSGRVETEAFF. The CDR3 DNA reads TGTGCCAGCAGTTATTGGTCAGGAAGGGTGGAGACTGAAGCTTTCTTT.

Many counts were recorded for this clonotype. The chain couples TRBV20-1 to TRBJ2-7; D tentatively fits TRBD1 or TRBD2 (5 bases each). Trimming took 1 base from V and 0 from J, leaving 10 bases between them. This CDR3 region has 14 residues. From germline, CDR1 is DFQATT and CDR2 SNEGSKA (reference sequence). The DNA of the CDR3 is TGCAGTGCTAGAGTGGGGGACCCCTCCTACGAGCAGTACTTC. Its protein product is CSARVGDPSYEQYF.

This clonotype has a count of ten or more. The chain is built from TRBV7-6 and TRBJ2-3; the D gene is possibly TRBD1 (6 bases). CDR1 is SGHVS, CDR2 FNYEAQ, per germline. With 5 bases removed from V and 0 bases from J, the gap between germline ends came to 12 bases. The CDR3 has 15 amino acids. The CDR3 spells CASSPQGLSTDTQYF. In nucleotides, the CDR3 is TGTGCCAGCAGCCCACAGGGATTGAGCACAGATACGCAGTATTTT.

The rearrangement uses TRBV28 and TRBJ2-7; 8 bases are shared with TRBD2. The J call is doubtful: the DNA matches TRBJ2-5 better. CDR1 MDHEN and CDR2 SYDVKM come from the germline V gene. This CDR3 has 17 residues. The DNA of the CDR3 is TGTGCCAGCAGGGGGGGAGGGGTCGGGGGGGAGTGGAAGACCCAGTACTTC. It encodes CASRGGGVGGEWKTQYF.

This clonotype was detected many times. A much bigger clone sits one base away, suggesting this may be a read error. The chain employs TRBV10-3 and TRBJ2-1; 8 nucleotides align to TRBD1. This CDR3 has 11 amino acids. Looked up from germline, CDR1 is ENHRY and CDR2 is SYGVKD. CDR3 region: CVISDRGEQFF. The CDR3 coding sequence is TGTGTCATCAGTGACAGGGGTGAGCAGTTCTTC.

The rearrangement uses TRBV6-2 or TRBV6-3 and TRBJ1-1; D is unresolved. This CDR3 is 13 amino acids long. The V gene's germline CDR1 is MNHEY and CDR2 SVGEGT. Trimming removed 2 bases at V and 2 bases at J, with 6 bases between. The CDR3 here is CASSYPGNTEAFF. CDR3 DNA sequence: TGTGCCAGCAGTTACCCTGGAAACACTGAAGCTTTCTTT.

The chain joins TRBV3-1 to TRBJ2-5, with D possibly matching TRBD2 (6 bases). The J call is in doubt because the DNA end fits TRBJ2-1 better. CDR1 and CDR2 (germline): LGHDT, YNNKEL (reference sequence). The length of the CDR3 is 14 residues. In nucleotides, the CDR3 is TGTGCCAGCAGTCAACCGGGGGACCAAGAGACCCAGTTCTTC. It yields the protein CASSQPGDQETQFF.

The chain joins TRBV19 to TRBJ2-6, with D unclear. CDR3 length: 17 amino acids. Germline values: CDR1 LNHDA, CDR2 SQIVND (reference sequence). The V end lost 7 bases, the J end lost 0 bases, and 16 bases lay between the germline ends. As DNA, the CDR3 is TGTGCCAGTACCATACGGGTATTTGGCTCTGGGGCCAACGTCCTGACTTTC. Translating it yields CASTIRVFGSGANVLTF.

Ten or more counts support this clonotype. The chain recombines TRBV12-3 or TRBV12-4 with TRBJ2-5; 12 bases are a match to TRBD2. V lost 2 bases and J lost 4; bases outside the gene matches: 5. This CDR3 is 16 amino acids long. CDR3 protein: CASSLWASGGVETQYF. For the CDR3, the DNA is TGTGCCAGCAGTTTATGGGCTAGCGGGGGGGTAGAGACCCAGTACTTC.

Concerning this clonotype: This may stem from a read error, because a much larger clone lies one nucleotide away. The V call is TRBV7-8, the J call TRBJ2-1, with 10 bases lining up with TRBD1. TRBJ2-7 matches the DNA end more closely, so the J call is doubtful. CDR3 length equals 15 residues. Germline values: CDR1 SGHVS, CDR2 FQNEAQ. CDR3 residues: CASSRGDRGYNEQYF. The CDR3, as DNA: TGTGCCAGCAGTCGGGGGGACAGGGGTTACAATGAGCAGTACTTC.

Concerning this clonotype itself: A much larger clone differs by one base, so this may be a read error. The chain joins TRBV12-3 or TRBV12-4 to TRBJ2-1, with 7 bases lining up with TRBD2. The J call may be wrong; the DNA end is better matched by TRBJ2-7. There are 15 residues in the CDR3. CDR3 nucleotides: TGTGCCAGCAGTGAGCAGGGAGGGGTCTACAATGAGCAGTACTTC. Its protein product is CASSEQGGVYNEQYF.

The rearrangement links TRBV6-2 or TRBV6-3 to TRBJ1-2; D remains unclear. CDR1 and CDR2 (germline): MNHEY, SVGEGT. This CDR3 contains 14 residues. Trimming took 6 bases from V and 2 from J, leaving 13 bases between them. The CDR3 protein is CASRPFAGNYGYTF. Written as DNA, the CDR3 is TGTGCCAGCAGGCCCTTTGCGGGGAACTATGGCTACACCTTC.

As regards this clonotype: Just one base apart from a much larger clone, this may be a read error. The chain combines TRBV5-1 with TRBJ2-5, with 13 nucleotides matching TRBD2. Germline V gene lookup returns CDR1 SGHRS and CDR2 YFSETQ. The trim removed 4 bases at V and 11 bases at J, leaving 20 bases unmatched. CDR3 length equals 18 residues. CDR3 in DNA: TGCGCCAGCAGCCAAGAAGTTACTAGCGGGGGGGTCCACAATGAGCAGTACTTC. Translation: CASSQEVTSGGVHNEQYF.